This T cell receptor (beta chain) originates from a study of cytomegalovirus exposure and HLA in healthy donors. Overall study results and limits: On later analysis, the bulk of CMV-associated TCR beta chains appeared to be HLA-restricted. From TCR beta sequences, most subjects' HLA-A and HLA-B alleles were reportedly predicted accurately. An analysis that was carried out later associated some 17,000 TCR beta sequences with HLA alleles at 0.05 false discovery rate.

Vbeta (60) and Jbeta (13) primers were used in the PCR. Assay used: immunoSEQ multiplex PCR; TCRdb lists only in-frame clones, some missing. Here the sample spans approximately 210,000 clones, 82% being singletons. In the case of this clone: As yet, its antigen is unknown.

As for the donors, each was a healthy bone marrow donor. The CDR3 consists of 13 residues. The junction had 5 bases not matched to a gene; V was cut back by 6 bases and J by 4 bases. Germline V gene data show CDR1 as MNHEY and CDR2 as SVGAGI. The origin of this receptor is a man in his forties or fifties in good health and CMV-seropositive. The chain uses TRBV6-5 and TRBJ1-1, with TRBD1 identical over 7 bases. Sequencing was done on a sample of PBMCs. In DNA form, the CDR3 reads TGTGCCAGCAGCCCACAGGGGATCACTGAAGCTTTCTTT. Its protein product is CASSPQGITEAFF.